Included here is one T cell receptor beta chain sequence, with context. The antigen remains undetermined. This record comes from a study of T cell responses to AZD1222 COVID-19 vaccine. Whole-study findings and limits: Two AZD1222 administrations were followed by greater Spike-specific TCR breadth and depth. At study baseline, merely over 5 AZD1222 recipients were seropositive. There were mostly white British donors and more females than males, and clonal diversity was possibly underestimated.

Germline values: CDR1 MNHEY, CDR2 SVGAGI. V was shortened by 2 bases and J by 1 base, with 11 bases between the two germline ends. This CDR3 has 15 residues. Clones were read by immunoSEQ multiplex PCR, and TCRdb kept only the in-frame ones, dropping some. This table has some 95,000 clones, roughly 91% appearing once. The source of this sequence is an adult in good health. The source material was peripheral blood, sampled on day 0 of MenACWY control vaccination. This chain joins TRBV6-5 and TRBJ1-1, with no clear D. The CDR3 reads CASSYIQPRNTEAFF. The CDR3 DNA reads TGTGCCAGCAGTTACATTCAGCCTAGGAACACTGAAGCTTTCTTT.